This paragraph covers one TCR beta chain sequence. Its antigen target is currently unknown. Base qualities are not at hand, and no much larger clone is one base apart. The germline V gene specifies MNHNS as CDR1 and SASEGT as CDR2. The CDR3 sequence holds 16 residues, the cysteine and phenylalanine included. Only the CDR3 DNA is retained, 48 bases long and in frame from the first base. V gives up 3 bases and J gives up 7 bases, and the segment between their germline ends measures 19 bases. The record originates from a study of blood T cell repertoires in COVID-19 (dated by TCRdb to 2018 to 2021). A note on the overall study: Collaborator samples came from the United States, Italy and Spain and covered acute and convalescent phases of COVID-19. The prospective study material was composed of cDNA or gDNA derived from T cells, B-cell-depleted T cells, or PBMCs. The samples were drawn from two sources: the first 160 participants of the ongoing ImmuneRACE study, and 1,254 subjects contributed by 6 global collaborators. Deeply sampled blood TCRbeta repertoires from subjects exposed to, actively infected with, or recovered from COVID-19 were included in the dataset. Sample metadata almost always included a de-identified subject ID, COVID-19 status, age in years and sex. Where available, HLA class I and class II types were taken from metadata supplied by the sample provider and were not determined by assay-based typing. The repertoires were released in a freely available public database meant as a resource for research on the immune response to SARS-CoV-2.

TCRbeta CDR3 regions were amplified from genomic DNA using the immunoSEQ Assay, a bias-controlled multiplex PCR. In the source study's methods: The number of nucleated cells in each sample was estimated by amplification of reference gene primers within the assay. Sequence reads were collapsed and filtered to measure the absolute abundance of every unique TCRbeta CDR3 rearrangement. For each sample, productive Simpson clonality was calculated as the square root of Simpson's diversity index over productive rearrangements. TCRdb's version of the immuneACCESS table is confined to in-frame rearrangements and falls short of the full clone set. An unresolved V gene accounts for under half of the shortfall where checked; the remainder is of unknown origin. The V and J calls and the clone size are those of that table, but D and trimming were determined from the DNA. The sample table shows 410,000 or so clones, and about 88% are seen once. The ten biggest clones cover approximately 1.5% of the sample.

One collaborating source in Seattle enrolled patients during active infection and followed them longitudinally through the course of disease. The collaborating institutions used their own protocols to collect whole blood in K2EDTA tubes. For TCRbeta analysis, collaborators shipped samples in one of three forms: frozen whole blood, isolated PBMCs, or DNA extracted from either of those sample types. Study-wide findings and limitations: The quantity of clinical and demographic metadata differed by source and by participant and was supplied without curation.

The origin of this receptor is a woman aged 40 to 50 with COVID-19, enrolled during active disease. What was sequenced was peripheral blood. Rearrangement joined TRBV6-1 to TRBJ2-1, with TRBD2 perhaps the D gene, on 6 matching bases. The CDR3 region reads CASSESGTRYENEQFF. The DNA is TGTGCCAGCAGTGAGTCCGGGACTCGGTATGAAAATGAGCAGTTCTTC.